The rows below give T cell receptor beta chains drawn from one sample of a study of Ad26.COV2.S vaccination and SARS-CoV-2 variants. Measured with immunoSEQ multiplex PCR; TCRdb has only the in-frame clones, and not every one. The profile shows hundreds of thousands of clones, 75% to 95% of them singletons. The input for sequencing was peripheral blood, taken in a trial of Ad26.COV2.S vaccine versus placebo. These receptors were taken from a person aged 18-65 years who received the Ad26.COV2.S COVID-19 vaccine or a placebo. The CDR3 runs from the conserved cysteine through the conserved F or W. D genes are given only for firm matches. Not all rows give a size; the values are once, few, many and, for expanded clones, a class.

v_call: TRBV18; j_call: TRBJ2-7; cdr3_length: 12; clone_size: .; d_call: .; cdr3_aa: CASSPSRGEQYF; cdr3_nt: TGTGCCAGCTCACCAAGTAGGGGGGAGCAGTACTTC
v_call: TRBV7-2; j_call: TRBJ1-4; cdr3_length: 15; clone_size: .; d_call: .; cdr3_aa: CASSLGGAANEKLFF; cdr3_nt: TGTGCCAGCAGCTTAGGCGGGGCGGCAAATGAAAAACTGTTTTTT
v_call: TRBV5-4; j_call: TRBJ1-2; cdr3_length: 14; clone_size: .; d_call: .; cdr3_aa: CASSLDPMNYGYTF; cdr3_nt: TGTGCCAGCAGCTTGGACCCGATGAACTATGGCTACACCTTC
v_call: TRBV12-3/TRBV12-4; j_call: TRBJ2-1; cdr3_length: 13; clone_size: .; d_call: .; cdr3_aa: CASSWSGYNEQFF; cdr3_nt: TGTGCCAGCAGTTGGTCGGGCTACAATGAGCAGTTCTTC
v_call: TRBV5-1; j_call: TRBJ2-7; cdr3_length: 14; clone_size: .; d_call: TRBD2; cdr3_aa: CASSSTSGSDEQYF; cdr3_nt: TGCGCCAGCAGCTCCACTAGCGGGAGCGACGAGCAGTACTTC
v_call: TRBV7-2; j_call: TRBJ2-7; cdr3_length: 14; clone_size: .; d_call: .; cdr3_aa: CASSLAGQVYEQYF; cdr3_nt: TGTGCCAGCAGCTTAGCAGGGCAGGTCTACGAGCAGTACTTC
v_call: TRBV7-9; j_call: TRBJ1-1; cdr3_length: 13; clone_size: once; d_call: .; cdr3_aa: CASSLDTDTEAFF; cdr3_nt: TGTGCCAGCAGCTTGGATACGGACACTGAAGCTTTCTTT
v_call: TRBV12-3/TRBV12-4; j_call: TRBJ1-2; cdr3_length: 11; clone_size: .; d_call: .; cdr3_aa: CASSRSYGYTF; cdr3_nt: TGTGCCAGCAGCCGAAGTTATGGCTACACCTTC
v_call: TRBV7-9; j_call: TRBJ2-3; cdr3_length: 14; clone_size: .; d_call: .; cdr3_aa: CASSFGFDTDTQYF; cdr3_nt: TGTGCCAGCAGCTTTGGTTTCGATACAGATACGCAGTATTTT
v_call: TRBV27; j_call: TRBJ2-2; cdr3_length: 16; clone_size: .; d_call: TRBD2; cdr3_aa: CASSLWGTSNTGELFF; cdr3_nt: TGTGCCAGCAGTTTATGGGGGACTAGCAACACCGGGGAGCTGTTTTTT
v_call: TRBV6-2/TRBV6-3; j_call: TRBJ1-1; cdr3_length: 15; clone_size: .; d_call: TRBD1; cdr3_aa: CASSYGSTGGTEAFF; cdr3_nt: TGTGCCAGCAGTTACGGGTCGACAGGGGGTACTGAAGCTTTCTTT
v_call: TRBV7-9; j_call: TRBJ1-3; cdr3_length: 14; clone_size: .; d_call: .; cdr3_aa: CASSLDNSGNTIYF; cdr3_nt: TGTGCCAGCAGCTTAGACAACTCTGGAAACACCATATATTTT
v_call: TRBV6-1; j_call: TRBJ2-1; cdr3_length: 14; clone_size: .; d_call: TRBD2; cdr3_aa: CASSTSDSYNEQFF; cdr3_nt: TGTGCCAGCAGTACTAGCGACTCCTACAATGAGCAGTTCTTC
v_call: TRBV4-3; j_call: TRBJ2-2; cdr3_length: 17; clone_size: .; d_call: .; cdr3_aa: CASSQDWDGANTGELFF; cdr3_nt: TGCGCCAGCAGCCAAGATTGGGACGGAGCGAACACCGGGGAGCTGTTTTTT
v_call: TRBV6-5; j_call: TRBJ2-3; cdr3_length: 14; clone_size: .; d_call: .; cdr3_aa: CASSYSGFVDTQYF; cdr3_nt: TGTGCCAGCAGTTACTCAGGGTTTGTAGATACGCAGTATTTT
v_call: TRBV27; j_call: TRBJ2-1; cdr3_length: 17; clone_size: .; d_call: .; cdr3_aa: CASSPLTRGQSYNEQFF; cdr3_nt: TGTGCCAGCAGCCCTCTTACGCGCGGGCAGTCCTACAATGAGCAGTTCTTC
v_call: TRBV19; j_call: TRBJ2-7; cdr3_length: 14; clone_size: .; d_call: .; cdr3_aa: CASSPGTPFYEQYF; cdr3_nt: TGTGCCAGTAGTCCCGGGACACCTTTCTACGAGCAGTACTTC
v_call: TRBV7-2; j_call: TRBJ2-5; cdr3_length: 16; clone_size: .; d_call: TRBD2; cdr3_aa: CASSLRLAGIQETQYF; cdr3_nt: TGTGCCAGCAGCTTAAGGCTAGCGGGGATTCAAGAGACCCAGTACTTC
v_call: TRBV7-9; j_call: TRBJ1-4; cdr3_length: 14; clone_size: .; d_call: .; cdr3_aa: CASSLREKDEKLFF; cdr3_nt: TGTGCCAGCAGCTTACGGGAAAAGGATGAAAAACTGTTTTTT
v_call: TRBV25-1; j_call: TRBJ1-4; cdr3_length: 14; clone_size: .; d_call: TRBD1; cdr3_aa: CASSLTGGLEKLFF; cdr3_nt: TGTGCCAGCAGCCTGACAGGGGGCCTTGAAAAACTGTTTTTT
v_call: TRBV19; j_call: TRBJ2-1; cdr3_length: 15; clone_size: .; d_call: .; cdr3_aa: CASSREQISYNEQFF; cdr3_nt: TGTGCCAGTAGTAGGGAGCAGATCTCCTACAATGAGCAGTTCTTC
v_call: TRBV7-2; j_call: TRBJ1-5; cdr3_length: 12; clone_size: few; d_call: .; cdr3_aa: CASSLYAGPQHF; cdr3_nt: TGTGCCAGCAGCTTATACGCGGGGCCCCAGCATTTT
v_call: TRBV4-3; j_call: TRBJ2-1; cdr3_length: 14; clone_size: .; d_call: .; cdr3_aa: CASSHETQAGEQFF; cdr3_nt: TGCGCCAGCAGCCACGAGACCCAAGCAGGTGAGCAGTTCTTC
v_call: TRBV12-3/TRBV12-4; j_call: TRBJ1-1; cdr3_length: 11; clone_size: .; d_call: .; cdr3_aa: CASSLGREAFF; cdr3_nt: TGTGCCAGCAGTCTAGGCCGAGAAGCTTTCTTT
v_call: TRBV7-2; j_call: TRBJ2-7; cdr3_length: 15; clone_size: .; d_call: .; cdr3_aa: CASSLAGAGPYEQYF; cdr3_nt: TGTGCCAGCAGCTTAGCAGGAGCAGGCCCCTACGAGCAGTACTTC
v_call: TRBV11-1; j_call: TRBJ2-3; cdr3_length: 15; clone_size: .; d_call: .; cdr3_aa: CASSYRSTSPDTQYF; cdr3_nt: TGTGCCAGCAGCTACAGGTCAACCTCCCCAGATACGCAGTATTTT
v_call: TRBV6-5; j_call: TRBJ2-1; cdr3_length: 12; clone_size: .; d_call: .; cdr3_aa: CASRTEWLEQFF; cdr3_nt: TGTGCCAGCAGGACCGAGTGGCTTGAGCAGTTCTTC
v_call: TRBV19; j_call: TRBJ2-2; cdr3_length: 14; clone_size: .; d_call: .; cdr3_aa: CASSWGSGTGELFF; cdr3_nt: TGTGCCAGTAGTTGGGGTAGCGGAACCGGGGAGCTGTTTTTT
v_call: TRBV7-9; j_call: TRBJ2-5; cdr3_length: 14; clone_size: .; d_call: .; cdr3_aa: CASRGDINRETQYF; cdr3_nt: TGTGCCAGCAGGGGGGACATAAATAGGGAGACCCAGTACTTC
v_call: TRBV5-1; j_call: TRBJ2-4; cdr3_length: 15; clone_size: .; d_call: .; cdr3_aa: CASSLLGLAKNIQYF; cdr3_nt: TGCGCCAGCAGCTTGCTGGGACTAGCCAAAAACATTCAGTACTTC
v_call: TRBV4-2; j_call: TRBJ2-1; cdr3_length: 17; clone_size: .; d_call: TRBD2; cdr3_aa: CASSQAGTSVQPDEQFF; cdr3_nt: TGTGCCAGCAGCCAAGCGGGGACTAGCGTCCAGCCGGATGAGCAGTTCTTC
v_call: TRBV19; j_call: TRBJ2-7; cdr3_length: 12; clone_size: .; d_call: .; cdr3_aa: CASSIGRDEQYF; cdr3_nt: TGTGCCAGTAGTATAGGGCGGGACGAGCAGTACTTC
v_call: TRBV12-3/TRBV12-4; j_call: TRBJ2-2; cdr3_length: 12; clone_size: .; d_call: .; cdr3_aa: CASRRTSGELFF; cdr3_nt: TGTGCCAGCAGAAGGACGAGCGGGGAGCTGTTTTTT
v_call: TRBV5-8; j_call: TRBJ1-4; cdr3_length: 15; clone_size: .; d_call: .; cdr3_aa: CASTRVFATNEKLFF; cdr3_nt: TGTGCCAGCACCCGAGTTTTTGCAACTAATGAAAAACTGTTTTTT
v_call: TRBV6-5; j_call: TRBJ2-7; cdr3_length: 14; clone_size: few; d_call: .; cdr3_aa: CASSYSGQTYEQYF; cdr3_nt: TGTGCCAGCAGTTACTCGGGGCAGACCTACGAGCAGTACTTC
v_call: TRBV7-2; j_call: TRBJ2-5; cdr3_length: 14; clone_size: .; d_call: .; cdr3_aa: CASSLDEERETQYF; cdr3_nt: TGTGCCAGCAGCTTAGACGAGGAACGGGAGACCCAGTACTTC
v_call: TRBV7-6; j_call: TRBJ1-5; cdr3_length: 13; clone_size: .; d_call: .; cdr3_aa: CASSSTKNQPQHF; cdr3_nt: TGTGCCAGCAGCTCTACCAAGAATCAGCCCCAGCATTTT
v_call: TRBV29-1; j_call: TRBJ2-1; cdr3_length: 12; clone_size: .; d_call: TRBD2; cdr3_aa: CSVGTSRNEQFF; cdr3_nt: TGCAGCGTCGGGACTAGCCGGAATGAGCAGTTCTTC
v_call: TRBV7-8; j_call: TRBJ1-4; cdr3_length: 14; clone_size: .; d_call: TRBD1; cdr3_aa: CASSLTGSNEKLFF; cdr3_nt: TGTGCCAGCAGCTTGACAGGGTCTAATGAAAAACTGTTTTTT
v_call: TRBV7-6; j_call: TRBJ2-5; cdr3_length: 13; clone_size: .; d_call: .; cdr3_aa: CASSLGQQETQYF; cdr3_nt: TGTGCCAGCAGCCTAGGCCAGCAAGAGACCCAGTACTTC
v_call: TRBV25-1; j_call: TRBJ2-7; cdr3_length: 11; clone_size: .; d_call: .; cdr3_aa: CASSLAYEQYF; cdr3_nt: TGTGCCAGCAGTCTAGCCTACGAGCAGTACTTC
v_call: TRBV7-9; j_call: TRBJ2-3; cdr3_length: 17; clone_size: .; d_call: .; cdr3_aa: CASSLGRGRDSTDTQYF; cdr3_nt: TGTGCCAGCAGCTTAGGAAGGGGGCGGGATAGCACAGATACGCAGTATTTT
v_call: TRBV27; j_call: TRBJ2-6; cdr3_length: 16; clone_size: .; d_call: .; cdr3_aa: CAGRDSAMDGANVLTF; cdr3_nt: TGTGCCGGCCGGGACTCCGCCATGGACGGGGCCAACGTCCTGACTTTC
v_call: TRBV30; j_call: TRBJ2-1; cdr3_length: 19; clone_size: .; d_call: TRBD2; cdr3_aa: CAWSVYKGLAGPSYNEQFF; cdr3_nt: TGTGCCTGGAGTGTATATAAGGGACTAGCGGGGCCCTCCTACAATGAGCAGTTCTTC
v_call: TRBV10-1; j_call: TRBJ2-1; cdr3_length: 15; clone_size: .; d_call: TRBD2; cdr3_aa: CASSAGTSGGHEQFF; cdr3_nt: TGCGCCAGCAGTGCCGGGACTAGCGGGGGCCATGAGCAGTTCTTC
v_call: TRBV7-9; j_call: TRBJ1-1; cdr3_length: 13; clone_size: .; d_call: .; cdr3_aa: CASSLKGETEAFF; cdr3_nt: TGTGCCAGCAGCTTGAAAGGGGAGACTGAAGCTTTCTTT
v_call: TRBV7-6; j_call: TRBJ1-1; cdr3_length: 15; clone_size: .; d_call: .; cdr3_aa: CASSRLRRTNTEAFF; cdr3_nt: TGTGCCAGCAGTCGCCTCCGGAGAACGAACACTGAAGCTTTCTTT
v_call: TRBV6-6; j_call: TRBJ1-4; cdr3_length: 15; clone_size: .; d_call: .; cdr3_aa: CASSYQDRREEKLFF; cdr3_nt: TGTGCCAGCAGTTACCAGGACCGCCGAGAAGAAAAACTGTTTTTT
v_call: TRBV6-2/TRBV6-3; j_call: TRBJ2-5; cdr3_length: 15; clone_size: .; d_call: .; cdr3_aa: CASSYSGAVGETQYF; cdr3_nt: TGTGCCAGCAGTTACTCAGGGGCCGTAGGGGAGACCCAGTACTTC
v_call: TRBV10-3; j_call: TRBJ1-6; cdr3_length: 14; clone_size: few; d_call: .; cdr3_aa: CAISDRDNNSPLHF; cdr3_nt: TGTGCCATCAGTGATCGGGACAATAATTCACCCCTCCACTTT